The clone carrying this TCR beta chain was recorded a few times. The antigen is undetermined. Deletions cut 4 bases from V and 1 base from J, with 8 bases between. Germline CDR1 SGHRS, CDR2 YFSETQ. This CDR3 comprises 13 residues. The entry originates in a study of blood T cells in healthy people across ages. Next came a second PCR, run for about 7 to 12 cycles, which used a sample-barcoded 5' primer along with a J-beta primer mix. Using its own MiXCR run on the 5' RACE reads, TCRdb lists one record per CDR3 protein. Of roughly 500,000 distinct CDR3 sequences in the sample, roughly 29% were seen once. Points from the study as a whole: Long-lived and aged donors differed, with more naive CD4+ cells and higher diversity in the long-lived.

The sequencing input was blood. This TCR was recovered from a woman in her 70s in good health. J is TRBJ1-1 and V is TRBV5-1, with no clear D. The CDR3 DNA reads TGCGCCAGCAGCCCCTCAGAGAACACTGAAGCTTTCTTT. It is translated as CASSPSENTEAFF.